The following is a TCR beta chain sequence with its context. Profiled with immunoSEQ multiplex PCR; TCRdb holds only in-frame clones, not every one. The repertoire holds 120,000 to 150,000 clones, with about 88% as singletons. This sample is part of a study of cytomegalovirus exposure and HLA in healthy donors. Deletions cut 2 bases from V and 3 bases from J, with 7 bases between. Germline V lookup: CDR1 PRHDT, CDR2 FYEKMQ (reference sequence). This CDR3 spans 14 amino acids. The rearrangement uses TRBV13 and TRBJ2-2; D may be TRBD2 (5 bases). The clonotype was recovered from a young man in good health and CMV-seropositive. What was sequenced was PBMCs. The CDR3 coding sequence is TGTGCCAGCAGCTTACCCGGGGACACCGGGGAGCTGTTTTTT. Amino acid sequence: CASSLPGDTGELFF. The whole variable domain, filled in from reference TRBV13 and TRBJ2-2, reads AAGVIQSPRHLIKEKRETATLKCYPIPRHDTVYWYQQGPGQDPQFLISFYEKMQSDKGSIPDRFSAQQFSDYHSELNMSSLELGDSALYFCASSLPGDTGELFFGEGSRLTVL.